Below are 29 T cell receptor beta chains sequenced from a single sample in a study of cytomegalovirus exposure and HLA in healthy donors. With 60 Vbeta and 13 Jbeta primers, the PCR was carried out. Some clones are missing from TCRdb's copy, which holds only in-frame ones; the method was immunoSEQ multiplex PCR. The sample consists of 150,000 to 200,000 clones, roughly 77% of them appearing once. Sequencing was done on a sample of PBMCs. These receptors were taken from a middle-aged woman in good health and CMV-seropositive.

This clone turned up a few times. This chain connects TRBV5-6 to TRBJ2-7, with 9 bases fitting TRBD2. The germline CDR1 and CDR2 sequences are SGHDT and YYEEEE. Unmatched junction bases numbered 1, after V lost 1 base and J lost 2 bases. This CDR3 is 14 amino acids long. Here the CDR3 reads CASSLSGGTYEQYF. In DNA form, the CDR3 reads TGTGCCAGCAGCTTGAGCGGGGGGACCTACGAGCAGTACTTC.

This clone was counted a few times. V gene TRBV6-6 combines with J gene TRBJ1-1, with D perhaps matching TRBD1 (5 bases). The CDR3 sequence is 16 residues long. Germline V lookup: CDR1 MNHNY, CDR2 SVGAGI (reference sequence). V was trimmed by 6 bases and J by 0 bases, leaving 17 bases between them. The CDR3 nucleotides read TGTGCCAGCAGAAATGGTGCGACAGCTATGAACACTGAAGCTTTCTTT. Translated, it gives CASRNGATAMNTEAFF.

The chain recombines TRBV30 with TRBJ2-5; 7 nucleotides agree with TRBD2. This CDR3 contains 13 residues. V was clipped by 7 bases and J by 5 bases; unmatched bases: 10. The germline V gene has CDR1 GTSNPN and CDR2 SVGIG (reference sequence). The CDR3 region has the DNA TGTGCCTTGCGCGGGGGAGGCGAGGAGACCCAGTACTTC. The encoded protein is CALRGGGEETQYF.

The CDR3 sequence: CASSKFGREEGNIQYF. The CDR3 nucleotides read TGTGCCAGCAGCAAATTTGGCAGGGAAGAAGGAAACATTCAGTACTTC. V gene TRBV21-1 combines with J gene TRBJ2-4; the DNA was not compared with TRBD1, the D call given in the table. TRBV21-1 is recorded as a pseudogene. This CDR3 contains 16 residues.

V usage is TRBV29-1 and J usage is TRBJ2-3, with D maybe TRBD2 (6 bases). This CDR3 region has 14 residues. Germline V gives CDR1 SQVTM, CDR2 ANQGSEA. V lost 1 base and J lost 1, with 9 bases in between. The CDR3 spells CSVEVSSGTDTQYF. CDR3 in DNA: TGCAGCGTTGAAGTTTCTAGCGGCACAGATACGCAGTATTTT.

CDR3 sequence: CASGLAFLRQGENTEAFF. CDR3 bases: TGTGCTAGTGGTTTGGCTTTCCTACGACAGGGGGAGAACACTGAAGCTTTCTTT. The chain employs TRBV12-5 and TRBJ1-1, with 9 bases lining up with TRBD1. CDR3 length equals 18 residues. Per the germline V gene, CDR1 is LGHNT and CDR2 is FRNRAP. The V and J ends lost 1 base and 1 base, in that order; junction bases with no gene match: 10.

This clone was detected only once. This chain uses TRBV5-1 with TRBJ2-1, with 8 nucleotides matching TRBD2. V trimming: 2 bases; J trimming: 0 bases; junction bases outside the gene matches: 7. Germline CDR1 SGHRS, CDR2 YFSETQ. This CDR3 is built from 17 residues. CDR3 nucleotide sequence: TGCGCCAGCAGCTTCGAAGGGAGCGGGGGCTCCTACAATGAGCAGTTCTTC. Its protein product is CASSFEGSGGSYNEQFF. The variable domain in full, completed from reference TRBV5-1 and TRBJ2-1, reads KAGVTQTPRYLIKTRGQQVTLSCSPISGHRSVSWYQQTPGQGLQFLFEYFSETQRNKGNFPGRFSGRQFSNSRSEMNVSTLELGDSALYLCASSFEGSGGSYNEQFFGPGTRLTVL.

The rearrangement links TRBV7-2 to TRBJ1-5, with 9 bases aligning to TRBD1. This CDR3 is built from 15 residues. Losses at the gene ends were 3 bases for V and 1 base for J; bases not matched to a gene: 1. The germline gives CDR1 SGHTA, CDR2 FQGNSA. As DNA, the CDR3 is TGTGCCAGCAGCTTGGGACAGGGAAGCAATCAGCCCCAGCATTTT. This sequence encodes CASSLGQGSNQPQHF. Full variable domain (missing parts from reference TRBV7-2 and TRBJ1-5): GAGVSQSPSNKVTEKGKDVELRCDPISGHTALYWYRQSLGQGLEFLIYFQGNSAPDKSGLPSDRFSAERTGGSVSTLTIQRTQQEDSAVYLCASSLGQGSNQPQHFGDGTRLSIL.

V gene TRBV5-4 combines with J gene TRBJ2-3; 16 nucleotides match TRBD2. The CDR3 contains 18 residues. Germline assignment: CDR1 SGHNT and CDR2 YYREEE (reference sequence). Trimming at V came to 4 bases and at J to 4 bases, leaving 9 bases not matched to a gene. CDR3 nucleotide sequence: TGTGCCAGCAGCCCGGGACTAGCGGGAGGGCGGGGCTCAGATACGCAGTATTTT. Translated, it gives CASSPGLAGGRGSDTQYF.

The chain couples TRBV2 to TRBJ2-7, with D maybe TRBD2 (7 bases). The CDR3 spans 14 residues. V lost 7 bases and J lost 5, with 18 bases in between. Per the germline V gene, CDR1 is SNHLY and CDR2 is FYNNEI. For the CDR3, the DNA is TGTGCCAGCACCCCGCGTTGGGAGGGGGACGAGCAGTACTTC. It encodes CASTPRWEGDEQYF.

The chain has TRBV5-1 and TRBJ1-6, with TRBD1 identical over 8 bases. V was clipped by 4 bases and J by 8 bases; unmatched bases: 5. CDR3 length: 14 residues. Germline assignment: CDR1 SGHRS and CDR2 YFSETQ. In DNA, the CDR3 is TGCGCCAGCAGCCCGGGACAGGCTGATTCACCCCTCCACTTT. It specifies CASSPGQADSPLHF.

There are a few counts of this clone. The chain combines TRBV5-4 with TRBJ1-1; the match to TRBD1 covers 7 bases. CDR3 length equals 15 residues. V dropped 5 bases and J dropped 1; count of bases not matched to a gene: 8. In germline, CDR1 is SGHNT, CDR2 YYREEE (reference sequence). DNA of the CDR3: TGTGCCAGCAGTCGACAGGGATGGACGAACACTGAAGCTTTCTTT. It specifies CASSRQGWTNTEAFF.

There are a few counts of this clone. This chain's CDR3 is CASSVGGGGAGNEQFF. The DNA of the CDR3 is TGTGCCAGCAGCGTCGGAGGCGGGGGGGCCGGAAATGAGCAGTTCTTC. The chain carries TRBV9 and TRBJ2-1; 9 bases are a match to TRBD2. Germline CDR1 and CDR2: SGDLS and YYNGEE. V shed 2 bases, J shed 7 bases, and the junction held 10 bases outside the gene matches. The CDR3 has 16 amino acids.

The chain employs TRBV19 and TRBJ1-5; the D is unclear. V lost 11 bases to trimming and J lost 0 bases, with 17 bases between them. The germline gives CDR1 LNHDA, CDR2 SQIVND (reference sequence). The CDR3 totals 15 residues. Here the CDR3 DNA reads TGTGCCTCCGAGGGTCCGGATTATAGCAATCAGCCCCAGCATTTT. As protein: CASEGPDYSNQPQHF.

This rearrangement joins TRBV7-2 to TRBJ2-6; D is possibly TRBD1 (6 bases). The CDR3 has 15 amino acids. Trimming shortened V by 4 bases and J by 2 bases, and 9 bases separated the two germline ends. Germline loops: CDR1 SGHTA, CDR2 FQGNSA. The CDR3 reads CASSSQGPGANVLTF. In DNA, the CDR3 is TGTGCCAGCAGCTCACAGGGCCCTGGGGCCAACGTCCTGACTTTC.

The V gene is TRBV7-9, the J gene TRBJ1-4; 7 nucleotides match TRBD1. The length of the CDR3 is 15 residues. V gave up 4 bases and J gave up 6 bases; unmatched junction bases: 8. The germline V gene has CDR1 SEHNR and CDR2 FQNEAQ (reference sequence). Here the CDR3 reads CASSWGAGTDEKLFF. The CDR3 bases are TGTGCCAGCAGCTGGGGAGCCGGGACAGATGAAAAACTGTTTTTT.

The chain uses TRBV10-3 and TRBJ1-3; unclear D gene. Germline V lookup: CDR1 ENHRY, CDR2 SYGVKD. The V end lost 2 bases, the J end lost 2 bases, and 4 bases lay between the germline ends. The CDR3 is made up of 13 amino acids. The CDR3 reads CAISEQTGNTIYF. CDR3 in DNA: TGTGCCATCAGTGAGCAGACTGGAAACACCATATATTTT.

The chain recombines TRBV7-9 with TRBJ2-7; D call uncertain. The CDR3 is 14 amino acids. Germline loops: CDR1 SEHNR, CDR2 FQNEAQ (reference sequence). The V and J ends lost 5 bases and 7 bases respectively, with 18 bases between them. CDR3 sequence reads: CASSPMGPPWEQYF. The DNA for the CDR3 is TGTGCCAGCAGCCCCATGGGCCCTCCTTGGGAGCAGTACTTC.

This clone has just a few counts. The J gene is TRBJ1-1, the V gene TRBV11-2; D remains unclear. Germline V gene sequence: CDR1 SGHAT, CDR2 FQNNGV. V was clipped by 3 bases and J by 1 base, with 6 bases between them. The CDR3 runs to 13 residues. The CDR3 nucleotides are TGTGCCAGCAGCTTCTCAGAGAACACTGAAGCTTTCTTT. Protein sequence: CASSFSENTEAFF.

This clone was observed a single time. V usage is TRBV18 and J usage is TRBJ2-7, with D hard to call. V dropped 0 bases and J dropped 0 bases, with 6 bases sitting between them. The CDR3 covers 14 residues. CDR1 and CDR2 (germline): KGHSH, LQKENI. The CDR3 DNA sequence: TGTGCCAGCTCACCACCCGAGAACTCCTACGAGCAGTACTTC. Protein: CASSPPENSYEQYF.

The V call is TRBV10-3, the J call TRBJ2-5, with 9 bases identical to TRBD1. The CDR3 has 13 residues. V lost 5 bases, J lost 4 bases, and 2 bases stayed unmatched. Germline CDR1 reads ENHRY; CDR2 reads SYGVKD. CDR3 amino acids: CAISRDRAETQYF. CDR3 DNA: TGTGCCATCAGTCGGGACAGGGCAGAGACCCAGTACTTC.

CDR3 residues: CASSLGRDRDYTGELFF. The CDR3 bases are TGTGCCAGCAGCTTGGGCCGGGACAGGGATTACACCGGGGAGCTGTTTTTT. The V call is TRBV7-8, the J call TRBJ2-2; 9 positions match TRBD1. The junction had 8 bases not matched to a gene; V was cut back by 3 bases and J by 3 bases. CDR1 and CDR2 from the germline V gene are SGHVS and FQNEAQ. The CDR3 runs to 17 residues.

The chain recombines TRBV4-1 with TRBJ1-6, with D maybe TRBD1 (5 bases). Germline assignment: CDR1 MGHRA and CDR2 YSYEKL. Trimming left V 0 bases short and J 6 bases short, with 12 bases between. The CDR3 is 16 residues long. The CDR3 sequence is CASSQEARGGNSPLHF. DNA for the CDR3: TGCGCCAGCAGCCAAGAAGCGCGGGGGGGTAATTCACCCCTCCACTTT.

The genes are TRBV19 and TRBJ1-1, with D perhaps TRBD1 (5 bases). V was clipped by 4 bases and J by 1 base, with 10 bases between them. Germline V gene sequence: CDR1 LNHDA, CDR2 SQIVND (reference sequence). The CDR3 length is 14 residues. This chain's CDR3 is CASSSTGENTEAFF. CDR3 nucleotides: TGTGCCAGTAGTAGCACGGGGGAGAACACTGAAGCTTTCTTT.

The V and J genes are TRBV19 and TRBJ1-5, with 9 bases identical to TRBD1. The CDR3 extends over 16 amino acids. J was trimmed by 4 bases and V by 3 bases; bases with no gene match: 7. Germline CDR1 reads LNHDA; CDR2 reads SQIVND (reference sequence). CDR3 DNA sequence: TGTGCCAGTAGTATGATCCCGACAGGGGGAAATCAGCCCCAGCATTTT. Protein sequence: CASSMIPTGGNQPQHF. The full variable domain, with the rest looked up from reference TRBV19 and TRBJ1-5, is DGGITQSPKYLFRKEGQNVTLSCEQNLNHDAMYWYRQDPGQGLRLIYYSQIVNDFQKGDIAEGYSVSREKKESFPLTVTSAQKNPTAFYLCASSMIPTGGNQPQHFGDGTRLSIL.

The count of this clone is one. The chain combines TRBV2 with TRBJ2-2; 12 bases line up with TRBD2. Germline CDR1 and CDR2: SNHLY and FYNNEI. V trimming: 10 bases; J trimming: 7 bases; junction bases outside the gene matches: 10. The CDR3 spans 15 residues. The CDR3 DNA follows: TGTGCCACATGCCCGACTAGCGGGAGCGTCGGGGAGCTGTTTTTT. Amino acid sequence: CATCPTSGSVGELFF.

The CDR3 bases are TGTGCCACCTCTCGGACTAGCGGCTACGAGCAGTACTTC. Its protein product is CATSRTSGYEQYF. The rearrangement links TRBV2 to TRBJ2-7, with 10 bases that match TRBD2. V trimming: 10 bases; J trimming: 3 bases; junction bases outside the gene matches: 6. The CDR3 is 13 residues long. CDR1 is SNHLY and CDR2 is FYNNEI in the germline V gene.

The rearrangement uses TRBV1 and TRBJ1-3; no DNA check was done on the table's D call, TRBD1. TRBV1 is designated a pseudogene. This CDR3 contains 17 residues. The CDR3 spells CTSSQDLHRVSGNTIYF. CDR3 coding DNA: TGCACCAGCAGCCAAGATCTTCACAGGGTGTCAGGAAACACCATATATTTT.

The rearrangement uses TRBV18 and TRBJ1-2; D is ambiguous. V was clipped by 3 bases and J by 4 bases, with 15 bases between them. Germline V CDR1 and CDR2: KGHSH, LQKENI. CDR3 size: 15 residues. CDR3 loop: CASSPGPSQPYGYTF. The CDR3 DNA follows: TGTGCCAGCTCACCTGGTCCTAGCCAACCCTATGGCTACACCTTC.